The rows below give T cell receptor beta chains drawn from one sample of a study of cytomegalovirus exposure and HLA in healthy donors. Method: immunoSEQ multiplex PCR; TCRdb's copy keeps in-frame clones and lacks some. This repertoire shows tens of thousands of clones, roughly 94% found once; its top ten account for approximately 3.3%. The sequenced sample consisted of PBMCs. The origin of the receptors is a woman aged 18-29 years in good health and CMV-seropositive. Each CDR3 is given with its conserved first and last residue.

>16|TRBV2
CASSERGLAGANVLTF
>15|TRBV28
CASSPHLSYQETQYF
>15|TRBV14
CASSQQFGRTDTQYF
>19|TRBV4-2
CASSRFGAGQRATNEKLFF
>13|TRBV27
CASSLVSGEKLFF
>16|TRBV11-2
CASSFGQGVGADTQYF
>13|TRBV5-1
CASSLDSNTEAFF
>13|TRBV7-9
CASTVDSSYGYTF
>15|TRBV30
CAWSVELAGSDTQYF
>13|TRBV10-3
CAISESRGEKLFF
>16|TRBV2
CASSERGIQSNQPQHF
>16|TRBV11-2
CASSLVSSGGTGELFF
>14|TRBV28
CASSLAATQETQYF
>14|TRBV7-6
CASSSGTGSDEQYF
>12|TRBV5-1
CASSLGQNEAFF
>15|TRBV5-1
CASSLESGGYNEQFF
>12|TRBV19
CARGLVSDEQFF
>14|TRBV7-3
CASSLTSGTSEQFF
>13|TRBV7-2
CASSLVRNSPLHF
>16|TRBV19
CASQLGTGGYYNEQFF
>14|TRBV6-5
CASSPRDSSYEQYF
>17|TRBV21-1
CASSTPGLAGSYNEQFF
>14|TRBV9
CASTTSAYTDTQYF
>16|TRBV4-1
CASSQERTGGLETQYF
>14|TRBV7-7
CASSPTSGSLGQYF
>15|TRBV6-5
CASSLQDRGMYEQYF
>17|TRBV7-3
CASSSKGTSGAYNEQFF
>15|TRBV7-8
CASSPPVDSYNEQFF
>16|TRBV14
CASSQLLAGEGDTQYF
>15|TRBV5-8
CASSLGQVIMDTQYF
>18|TRBV28
CASSTPRDKRVNTGELFF
>16|TRBV10-3
CAIRPDRARGSNEQFF
>15|TRBV6-1
CASSEEYQTGVGYTF
>15|TRBV6-5
CASSYRGLAGNEQFF
>15|TRBV27
CASSLKEPGTDTQYF
>15|TRBV7-3
CASSLSGGALDEQFF
>14|TRBV18
CASSPSDRGDGYTF
>16|TRBV4-2
CASSPGTTGGTGELFF
>16|TRBV6-1
CASSEWGKGADTEAFF
>13|TRBV28
CASSFRPGNGYTF